These 2 T cell receptor beta chains originate from one sample sequenced in a study of blood T cell repertoires in COVID-19. Sequencing was performed with immunoSEQ multiplex PCR; in TCRdb, only in-frame clones are kept and a portion is missing. Among some 66,000 clones listed, roughly 82% were seen once. Material for sequencing was peripheral blood. The receptors were sampled from a man between 60 and 70 years old with acute or convalescent COVID-19.

The J gene is TRBJ1-4, the V gene TRBV24-1; the match to TRBD1 covers 7 bases. CDR1 is KGHDR and CDR2 is SFDVKD in the germline V gene. V lost 6 bases, J lost 5 bases, and 17 bases stayed unmatched. CDR3 length equals 18 residues. This chain's CDR3 is CATSTLTGVGGRNEKLFF. DNA for the CDR3: TGTGCCACCAGTACACTAACAGGGGTCGGAGGGAGGAATGAAAAACTGTTTTTT.

This clone came up once. The chain carries TRBV2 and TRBJ2-1; 12 bases match TRBD2. From germline, CDR1 is SNHLY and CDR2 FYNNEI. The ends lost 5 bases at V and 6 bases at J; junction bases unmatched: 5. The CDR3 spans 15 residues. This chain's CDR3 is CASSPLAGGRNEQFF. In DNA form, the CDR3 reads TGTGCCAGCAGTCCCCTAGCGGGGGGGCGCAATGAGCAGTTCTTC.